Below are 24 T cell receptor beta chains sequenced from a single sample in a study of blood T cells in healthy people across ages. For the second PCR, which ran for about 6 to 11 cycles, a sample-barcoded 5' primer and a J-beta primer mix were used. TCRdb re-called the 5' RACE reads through MiXCR, storing one row per CDR3 protein. The data show hundreds of thousands of distinct CDR3 sequences, with roughly 49% seen just once and roughly 30% held by the top ten. The sample consisted of blood. These receptors were obtained from a woman in her sixties in good health.

This clonotype came up a few times. A much larger clone lies a single base off, so this may be a read error. The chain couples TRBV7-2 to TRBJ1-6; D ambiguous. The CDR3 is made up of 16 amino acids. CDR1 and CDR2 (germline): SGHTA, FQGNSA. The CDR3 protein is CASSPQPPTTNSPPHF. The DNA for the CDR3 is TGTGCCAGCAGCCCCCAGCCCCCGACGACGAATTCACCCCCCCACTTT.

A few counts support this clonotype. The rearrangement joins TRBV7-2 to TRBJ2-7; 13 positions agree with TRBD2. Germline V gives CDR1 SGHTA, CDR2 FQGNSA. V gave up 6 bases and J gave up 5 bases; unmatched junction bases: 7. The length of the CDR3 is 15 residues. The CDR3 DNA follows: TGTGCCAGCAGTACAACCGGGACTAGCGGGAACGAGCAGTACTTC. Amino acid sequence: CASSTTGTSGNEQYF.

This chain joins TRBV7-2 and TRBJ1-6; D ambiguous. Germline loops: CDR1 SGHTA, CDR2 FQGNSA. This CDR3 contains 18 residues. The V end lost 5 bases, the J end lost 0 bases, and 17 bases lay between the germline ends. The CDR3 spells CASSPRVVTSSYNSPLHF. DNA of the CDR3: TGTGCCAGCAGCCCCCGGGTCGTTACGAGCTCCTATAATTCACCCCTCCACTTT.

This chain connects TRBV21-1 to TRBJ2-1; the table's TRBD2 call for D was not verified on the DNA. TRBV21-1 is termed a pseudogene. The CDR3 has 18 amino acids. CDR3 DNA sequence: TGTGCCAGCAGCAACGAAGACGTTAGCGGGAGGGCCTACAATGAGCAGTTCTTC. This codes for CASSNEDVSGRAYNEQFF.

The chain has TRBV5-1 and TRBJ2-7, with TRBD1 matching over 7 bases. This CDR3 spans 13 amino acids. The V gene end was trimmed by 0 bases and the J gene end by 6 bases; junction bases not matched to a gene: 3. From germline, CDR1 is SGHRS and CDR2 YFSETQ. CDR3 coding DNA: TGCGCCAGCAGCTTGGGACAGGGCCTCGAGCAGTACTTC. This translates into CASSLGQGLEQYF.

The rearrangement joins TRBV7-9 to TRBJ2-3; 10 bases are shared with TRBD1. V shed 3 bases, J shed 7 bases, and the junction held 4 bases outside the gene matches. There are 14 residues in the CDR3. Germline-derived CDR1 and CDR2 are SEHNR and FQNEAQ (reference sequence). The DNA of the CDR3 is TGTGCCAGCAGCTTGACAGGGGGCGCGAATACGCAGTATTTT. As protein: CASSLTGGANTQYF.

The chain recombines TRBV20-1 with TRBJ1-4, with unresolved D. Trimming stripped 6 bases from V and 8 bases from J, with 19 bases between. The CDR3 extends over 14 amino acids. Germline V gene lookup returns CDR1 DFQATT and CDR2 SNEGSKA (reference sequence). The CDR3 loop is CSAPQTPPAEKLFF. As DNA, the CDR3 is TGCAGTGCCCCTCAGACGCCGCCGGCGGAAAAACTGTTTTTT.

The V gene is TRBV11-2, the J gene TRBJ2-3; 8 bases align to TRBD2. The CDR3 has 17 amino acids. V shed 1 base and J 2 bases; nucleotides not matched to a gene: 8. Germline V gives CDR1 SGHAT, CDR2 FQNNGV. CDR3 residues: CASSLAGLAGFTDTQYF. The DNA for the CDR3 is TGTGCCAGCAGCTTAGCGGGTCTAGCGGGCTTCACAGATACGCAGTATTTT.

The chain joins TRBV7-2 to TRBJ1-1; possible D gene TRBD1, 5 bases. Germline CDR1 reads SGHTA; CDR2 reads FQGNSA. This CDR3 is built from 13 residues. V was trimmed by 4 bases and J by 7 bases, leaving 13 bases between them. CDR3: CASSYPGGLEAFF. In DNA, the CDR3 is TGTGCCAGCAGCTACCCGGGGGGTCTTGAAGCTTTCTTT.

This clonotype was found many times. This chain connects TRBV6-2 or TRBV6-3 to TRBJ2-1; no reliable D call. The CDR3 is made up of 14 amino acids. CDR1 MNHEY and CDR2 SVGEGT come from the germline V gene. Between the trimmed V and J ends, which lost 6 bases and 5 bases, there was a span of 14 bases. Here the CDR3 reads CASSGHRPNNEQFF. CDR3 sequence (DNA): TGTGCCAGCAGCGGCCATCGACCTAACAATGAGCAGTTCTTC.

This chain uses TRBV18 with TRBJ2-5; 8 nucleotides align to TRBD1. Germline trimming cut 2 bases from V and 11 bases from J; bases unmatched to any gene: 13. Germline-derived CDR1 and CDR2 are KGHSH and LQKENI. The CDR3 has 15 amino acids. The CDR3 DNA follows: TGTGCCAGCTCACCAACAGGGGGTCTCGGCAATGAGCAGTACTTC. Its translation: CASSPTGGLGNEQYF.

The CDR3 protein is CASSGGQVGNEKLFF. The CDR3, as DNA: TGCGCCAGCAGCGGGGGACAGGTGGGGAATGAAAAACTGTTTTTT. The gene calls are TRBV5-1 and TRBJ1-4, with 8 positions matching TRBD1. The CDR3 runs to 15 residues. V lost 4 bases to trimming and J lost 5 bases; unmatched junction nucleotides: 7. Germline CDR1 SGHRS, CDR2 YFSETQ.

This sequence joins TRBV2 and TRBJ2-1; TRBD2 is a possible D gene (6 bases). Germline V gene sequence: CDR1 SNHLY, CDR2 FYNNEI. V lost 3 bases and J 9 bases, leaving 12 bases between the germline ends. The CDR3 is 13 residues long. The CDR3 coding sequence is TGTGCCAGCAGTGAGGACGGGAGTATTGAGCAGTTCTTC. Protein product: CASSEDGSIEQFF.

The chain employs TRBV12-3 or TRBV12-4 and TRBJ2-1, with 14 bases identical to TRBD2. V was pared by 5 bases and J by 10 bases, with 4 bases of the junction left unmatched. This CDR3 comprises 14 residues. This CDR3 reads CASSAGLAGGEQFF. In DNA form, the CDR3 reads TGTGCCAGCAGTGCAGGACTAGCGGGAGGCGAGCAGTTCTTC.

The CDR3 loop reads CASSRQGLQETQYF. CDR3 bases: TGCGCCAGCAGCCGTCAGGGCCTTCAAGAGACCCAGTACTTC. This chain links TRBV5-1 with TRBJ2-5, with D tentatively TRBD1 (5 bases). The length of the CDR3 is 14 residues. Trimming took 4 bases from V and 2 from J, leaving 12 bases between them. The germline V gene encodes CDR1 SGHRS and CDR2 YFSETQ.

The chain combines TRBV2 with TRBJ2-7; possible D gene TRBD1, 6 bases. Germline CDR1 is SNHLY and CDR2 is FYNNEI. V lost 3 bases to trimming and J lost 3 bases, with 15 bases between them. The CDR3 sequence is 15 residues long. CDR3 region: CASSEYLRGDYEQYF. In nucleotides, the CDR3 is TGTGCCAGCAGTGAGTACCTCAGGGGCGACTACGAGCAGTACTTC.

This clonotype was picked up a small number of times. The chain joins TRBV10-3 to TRBJ2-7; 7 bases line up with TRBD2. CDR1 is ENHRY, CDR2 SYGVKD, per germline. The length of the CDR3 is 15 residues. Trimming cost V 0 bases and J 7 bases; bases outside gene matches: 9. The CDR3 DNA reads TGTGCCATCAGTGAGTCGAGAGCGGGATCTAGTGAGCAGTACTTC. Protein: CAISESRAGSSEQYF.

The rearrangement links TRBV18 to TRBJ1-1; no reliable D call. Trimming removed 1 base at V and 3 bases at J, with 6 bases between. Germline V gene lookup returns CDR1 KGHSH and CDR2 LQKENI. This CDR3 region has 13 residues. Here the CDR3 reads CASSPRPDTEAFF. In DNA, the CDR3 is TGTGCCAGCTCACCACGACCGGACACTGAAGCTTTCTTT.

This clonotype occurred a few times. The V gene is TRBV6-6, the J gene TRBJ2-7; 9 bases line up with TRBD1. The CDR3 runs 15 residues. V shed 0 bases, J shed 2 bases, and the junction held 2 bases outside the gene matches. Germline assignment: CDR1 MNHNY and CDR2 SVGAGI (reference sequence). This CDR3 is CASSYSGQGAYEQYF. DNA for the CDR3: TGTGCCAGCAGTTACTCGGGACAGGGTGCCTACGAGCAGTACTTC.

For this clonotype: This may come from a read error, since a much larger clone is one base off. The V and J genes are TRBV7-2 and TRBJ2-5, with D perhaps TRBD1 or TRBD2 (5 bases each). TRBJ2-7 explains the end of the DNA better; the J call may be wrong. Germline V gives CDR1 SGHTA, CDR2 FQGNSA. This CDR3 spans 15 amino acids. The CDR3 reads CASSLGGLRASEQYF. CDR3 DNA: TGTGCCAGCAGCTTAGGCGGGCTCAGGGCGAGCGAGCAGTACTTC.

The CDR3 is CASTSSGRPSTDTQYF. The CDR3 DNA is TGCGCCAGCACATCCTCGGGGCGCCCTAGCACAGATACGCAGTATTTT. The rearrangement links TRBV5-1 to TRBJ2-3, with D perhaps being TRBD1 or TRBD2 (5 bases each). There are 16 residues in the CDR3. The V and J ends lost 6 bases and 0 bases respectively, with 17 bases between them. Germline values: CDR1 SGHRS, CDR2 YFSETQ.

The chain carries TRBV7-2 and TRBJ2-7; 7 bases are shared with TRBD2. The junction had 8 bases not matched to a gene; V was cut back by 5 bases and J by 4 bases. The CDR3 covers 14 residues. CDR1 and CDR2 from the germline V gene are SGHTA and FQGNSA. The CDR3 DNA sequence: TGTGCCAGCAGCGTTTCGACTAGCAGGTACGAGCAGTACTTC. Translating gives CASSVSTSRYEQYF.

The rearrangement uses TRBV7-2 and TRBJ2-3; 9 positions match TRBD1. This CDR3 is built from 15 residues. Germline V lookup: CDR1 SGHTA, CDR2 FQGNSA. V trimming: 5 bases; J trimming: 3 bases; junction bases outside the gene matches: 6. Written as DNA, the CDR3 is TGTGCCAGCAGCCGTGAGGGACAGGGAACAGATACGCAGTATTTT. Protein product: CASSREGQGTDTQYF.

This chain links TRBV11-2 with TRBJ2-7; D is uncertain. Germline V gene data show CDR1 as SGHAT and CDR2 as FQNNGV. Deletions cut 8 bases from V and 3 bases from J, with 5 bases between. This CDR3 has 10 residues. CDR3: CASALYEQYF. The CDR3 DNA sequence: TGTGCCAGCGCTCTCTACGAGCAGTACTTC. Using reference TRBV11-2 and TRBJ2-7 for the parts outside the CDR3, the full variable domain is EAGVAQSPRYKIIEKRQSVAFWCNPISGHATLYWYQQILGQGPKLLIQFQNNGVVDDSQLPKDRFSAERLKGVDSTLKIQPAKLEDSAVYLCASALYEQYFGPGTRLTVT.